The 5 T cell receptor beta chains given below trace back to one sample, sequenced in a study of technical replicates of blood from a handful of donors. Clones were read by immunoSEQ multiplex PCR, and TCRdb kept only the in-frame ones, dropping some. The profile shows roughly 90,000 clones, roughly 92% of them singletons. The specimen was T cells isolated from PBMCs. The receptors were sampled from a human donor in good health.

The chain uses TRBV7-9 and TRBJ2-5, with TRBD1 matching 10 bases. The V segment lost 4 bases and the J segment 3 bases; nucleotides outside the gene matches: 8. CDR1 and CDR2 (germline): SEHNR, FQNEAQ (reference sequence). The CDR3 loop spans 16 amino acids. CDR3 loop: CASSSTSGQGKETQYF. CDR3 sequence (DNA): TGTGCCAGCAGCTCAACATCGGGACAGGGGAAAGAGACCCAGTACTTC. Combining the CDR3 with reference TRBV7-9 and TRBJ2-5 gives the whole variable domain DTGVSQNPRHKITKRGQNVTFRCDPISEHNRLYWYRQTLGQGPEFLTYFQNEAQLEKSRLLSDRFSAERPKGSFSTLEIQRTEQGDSAMYLCASSSTSGQGKETQYFGPGTRLLVL.

This sequence joins TRBV19 and TRBJ2-5, with TRBD2 matching 11 bases. V lost 6 bases to trimming and J lost 1 base; unmatched junction nucleotides: 4. This CDR3 comprises 15 residues. CDR1 is LNHDA, CDR2 SQIVND, per germline (reference sequence). The CDR3 sequence is CASSEGLAAQETQYF. The CDR3 nucleotides read TGTGCCAGTAGCGAGGGACTAGCGGCCCAAGAGACCCAGTACTTC.

The chain employs TRBV4-1 and TRBJ2-7, with D perhaps matching TRBD2 (5 bases). Germline assignment: CDR1 MGHRA and CDR2 YSYEKL. CDR3 size: 16 residues. Deletions cut 0 bases from V and 0 bases from J, with 12 bases between. CDR3 coding DNA: TGCGCCAGCAGCCAAGAGGTCAGCGGAATCTCCTACGAGCAGTACTTC. Encoded protein: CASSQEVSGISYEQYF.

The chain joins TRBV18 to TRBJ1-4; 7 bases fit TRBD1. This CDR3 is 14 amino acids long. V shed 3 bases and J 5 bases; nucleotides not matched to a gene: 3. Germline values: CDR1 KGHSH, CDR2 LQKENI. This CDR3 reads CASSPNRGNEKLFF. In DNA, the CDR3 is TGTGCCAGCTCACCTAACAGGGGAAATGAAAAACTGTTTTTT.

The chain has TRBV7-2 and TRBJ2-1, with D perhaps matching TRBD2 (6 bases). V was trimmed by 1 base and J by 2 bases, leaving 9 bases between them. The CDR3 contains 15 residues. CDR1 and CDR2 from the germline V gene are SGHTA and FQGNSA. The CDR3 region is CASSLGGEPYNEQFF. In nucleotides, the CDR3 is TGTGCCAGCAGCTTAGGCGGGGAGCCCTACAATGAGCAGTTCTTC.